A single sample is the source of the 7 T cell receptor beta chains below, sequenced in a study of blood T cell repertoires in COVID-19. The protocol was immunoSEQ multiplex PCR, while the TCRdb copy is restricted to in-frame clones and leaves out a portion. The sample holds about 180,000 clones, about 81% seen once. Sequenced input: peripheral blood. These receptors were taken from a woman of 80 years or more with COVID-19, enrolled during active disease.

The chain employs TRBV19 and TRBJ1-5; D is undetermined. The CDR3 runs to 13 residues. Trimming shortened V by 5 bases and J by 6 bases, and 11 bases separated the two germline ends. Germline V gene lookup returns CDR1 LNHDA and CDR2 SQIVND (reference sequence). The CDR3 loop is CASSLLGVQPQHF. For the CDR3, the DNA is TGTGCCAGTAGTCTCCTAGGTGTTCAGCCCCAGCATTTT.

Only one count was recorded for this clone. V gene TRBV2 combines with J gene TRBJ1-2; no firm D call. The CDR3 spans 14 residues. Germline CDR1 is SNHLY and CDR2 is FYNNEI. V was clipped by 1 base and J by 7 bases, with 13 bases between them. CDR3 DNA: TGTGCCAGCAGTGAAGGGGGAGGCTATCGTGGCTACACCTTC. Translation: CASSEGGGYRGYTF.

There are a few counts of this clone. The V gene is TRBV5-1, the J gene TRBJ2-7; 11 positions agree with TRBD2. V lost 2 bases and J lost 7; bases outside the gene matches: 14. The CDR3 runs to 17 residues. The germline V gene encodes CDR1 SGHRS and CDR2 YFSETQ. CDR3 bases: TGCGCCAGCAGCTTCGGGGCTAGCGGGAGGATGACGGGGGAGCAGTACTTC. Translating gives CASSFGASGRMTGEQYF.

This chain joins TRBV10-3 and TRBJ2-2; 13 bases agree with TRBD2. With 3 bases clipped from V and 4 bases from J, the junction kept 5 bases outside the gene matches. The germline V gene encodes CDR1 ENHRY and CDR2 SYGVKD. This CDR3 is built from 17 residues. CDR3 DNA: TGTGCCATCAGTGATCCTGGGACTAGCGGGGTCACCGGGGAGCTGTTTTTT. Amino acid sequence: CAISDPGTSGVTGELFF.

The table lists this clone with many counts. The chain is built from TRBV2 and TRBJ2-7; 9 bases fit TRBD1. Germline V gene sequence: CDR1 SNHLY, CDR2 FYNNEI. The length of the CDR3 is 14 residues. Trimming took 6 bases from V and 12 from J; bases not matched to a gene: 15. The CDR3 nucleotides read TGTGCCAGCAGCGAGGGGACAGGGCCCTTGTGGTCGTACTTC. Translation gives CASSEGTGPLWSYF.

The chain is built from TRBV27 and TRBJ2-3; 10 bases agree with TRBD2. Trimming at V came to 0 bases and at J to 0 bases, leaving 9 bases not matched to a gene. This CDR3 is built from 19 residues. Germline V gene sequence: CDR1 MNHEY, CDR2 SMNVEV (reference sequence). The CDR3 loop is CASSLSFPGLAASTDTQYF. The CDR3 DNA reads TGTGCCAGCAGTTTATCGTTTCCCGGACTAGCGGCTAGCACAGATACGCAGTATTTT.

This clone was seen a handful of times. The CDR3 coding sequence is TGCGCCAGCAGCTTGGCGTCAGGAGGCTACGAGCAGTACTTC. Its protein product is CASSLASGGYEQYF. The V call is TRBV5-1, the J call TRBJ2-7, with a possible D match to TRBD2 (5 bases). Germline CDR1 and CDR2: SGHRS and YFSETQ. V lost 0 bases, J lost 3 bases, and 10 bases lay in between. The CDR3 sequence is 14 residues long.